These 3 T cell receptor beta chains were sequenced from one sample in a study of cytomegalovirus exposure and HLA in healthy donors. Use of 60 Vbeta and 13 Jbeta primers characterized the PCR. Profiled with immunoSEQ multiplex PCR; TCRdb holds only in-frame clones, not every one. The sample has just over 150,000 clones, about 85% seen once. The sample comprised PBMCs. The receptor set was obtained from a man in his late teens or twenties in good health and CMV-seronegative.

This chain links TRBV19 with TRBJ2-2; D possibly corresponds to TRBD2 (6 bases). Trimming removed 2 bases at V and 7 bases at J, with 14 bases between. The V gene's germline CDR1 is LNHDA and CDR2 SQIVND (reference sequence). The CDR3 is 15 amino acids. The CDR3 nucleotides are TGTGCCAGTAGTATATTCGGGGGAGGAAGCGGGGAGCTGTTTTTT. Translation: CASSIFGGGSGELFF.

The chain carries TRBV5-1 and TRBJ2-4; possible D gene TRBD2, 6 bases. CDR3 length equals 15 residues. Germline assignment: CDR1 SGHRS and CDR2 YFSETQ. V was shortened by 3 bases and J by 5 bases, with 15 bases between the two germline ends. CDR3 nucleotide sequence: TGCGCCAGCAGCTCAAGGAGGGATTGGGAAAACATTCAGTACTTC. Its translation: CASSSRRDWENIQYF.

This chain connects TRBV10-1 to TRBJ2-5, with 7 nucleotides matching TRBD1. V shed 7 bases, J shed 4 bases, and the junction held 9 bases outside the gene matches. This CDR3 is built from 14 residues. Germline V lookup: CDR1 WNHNN, CDR2 SYGVQD (reference sequence). CDR3 DNA: TGCGCCAGCAATTTTGACAGGGTCGGAGAGACCCAGTACTTC. Protein sequence: CASNFDRVGETQYF.